The T cell receptor beta chain described here comes from a study of T cell repertoires in cytomegalovirus infection (dated by TCRdb to about 2019). Some background on the complete study: The peptide stimulations were aimed at well-studied HLA-B-restricted epitopes as well as recently identified HLA-C-restricted CMV epitopes, whose presentation resists viral immunomodulation. Donor HLA type was relevant to the analysis, because carriage of CMV infection together with the matching HLA type was indicated by public TCR beta signatures. The research as a whole found: Carriers of CMV infection plus the relevant HLA type were discriminated by the cumulative frequency of public TCR beta family members in the study cohort and in an independent roughly 380-donor cohort. The ex vivo response was dominated by HLA-C-restricted CMV-specific TCR beta clonotypes, and the single most frequent clonotype in two of eight donors was supplied by these HLA-C-restricted clonotypes.

Reading the label with the study, this specimen's treatment or condition is: in vitro stimulation with specific CMV peptide epitopes to enrich CMV-specific T cells. Its CDR3 holds 13 amino acids, cysteine through phenylalanine. CDR3 DNA only is kept here, 39 bases in frame from base 1. Looking up the germline V gene yields CDR1 SGHNT and CDR2 YENEEA. V and J are truncated by 1 base and 8 bases respectively, leaving an intervening sequence of 9 bases. The sample was run on an Illumina HiSeq 1500. TCRdb passed the public sequencing reads through fastp at Q25 and MiXCR, retaining productive beta sequences. Merged by CDR3 protein, the rows form single entries marked with the most common genes and DNA. The sample table records hundreds of thousands of distinct CDR3 sequences; about 42% of these occur just once. Roughly two fifths of the sample rests with the top ten. Turning to this clonotype: This clone's antigen is unknown. Base qualities are not at hand, and no much larger clone is one base apart.

The source of this sequence is a human donor in good health (CMV status not recorded). Some clones in this sample may be carry-over from other donors' samples. This specimen consisted of cultured PBMCs, obtained from culture after CMV antigen stimulation. Recombination connected TRBV11-3 to TRBJ2-1, and the D gene may be TRBD2, 6 bases matching. The DNA is TGTGCCAGCAGCTTAGTTGGAGGGGATGAGCAGTTCTTC. This translates into CASSLVGGDEQFF.